This T cell receptor (beta chain) derives from a study of beta chain features in type 1 diabetes. The V gene's germline CDR1 is SGHRS and CDR2 YFSETQ. The CDR3 sequence is 12 residues long. Deletions cut 3 bases from V and 4 bases from J, with 7 bases between. Study-wide points: TCRB CDR3s from Type 1 diabetes patients were moderately but significantly shorter in all four CD4+ subsets.

Expressed TCRB transcripts were sequenced because the isolated RNA had all been reverse transcribed beforehand. For naive, central memory and regulatory T cell samples, reads averaged around 3.5 million. Produced via immunoSEQ multiplex PCR; TCRdb's table is partial and in-frame only. Of hundreds of thousands of clones listed, about a tenth are singletons. Notes on this clone: Its antigen is still unknown.

V gene TRBV5-1 combines with J gene TRBJ1-2; D remains ambiguous. The receptor's source is a man younger than 45 with type 1 diabetes. The material sequenced was central memory CD4+ T cells from blood. CDR3 protein: CASSSQAYGYTF. The DNA for the CDR3 is TGCGCCAGCAGCTCTCAAGCCTATGGCTACACCTTC.